The present T cell receptor beta chain was sequenced within a study of blood T cells in healthy people across ages. Overall study context: Template switching retrieved approximately one barcoded beta molecule for each two T cells. Study-level results: Estimated diversity that came from one million T cells was considered an underestimate.

Concerning this clonotype: The antigen remains unidentified.

A J-beta primer mix and a sample-barcoded 5' primer were used in a second PCR of roughly 7 to 12 cycles. Tags on each cDNA molecule came from a template-switch adaptor with 12 random nucleotides. TCRdb re-derived calls from the 5' RACE reads in MiXCR, one entry per CDR3 protein. This sample has over a million distinct CDR3 sequences, with 59% found just once. Around 9 milliliters of peripheral blood were drawn from each donor into EDTA-treated tubes. Losses at the gene ends were 7 bases for V and 8 bases for J; bases not matched to a gene: 15. The germline gives CDR1 MNHEY, CDR2 SMNVEV (reference sequence). The CDR3 loop spans 16 amino acids.

The TCR sequence derives from a man aged 18 to 30 in good health. Material: blood. The chain has TRBV27 and TRBJ2-1; 9 positions agree with TRBD2. The CDR3 DNA is TGTGCCAGCATGGGGCCTTCGATTAGCGGGAGTTATGAGCAGTTCTTC. Translated, it gives CASMGPSISGSYEQFF.